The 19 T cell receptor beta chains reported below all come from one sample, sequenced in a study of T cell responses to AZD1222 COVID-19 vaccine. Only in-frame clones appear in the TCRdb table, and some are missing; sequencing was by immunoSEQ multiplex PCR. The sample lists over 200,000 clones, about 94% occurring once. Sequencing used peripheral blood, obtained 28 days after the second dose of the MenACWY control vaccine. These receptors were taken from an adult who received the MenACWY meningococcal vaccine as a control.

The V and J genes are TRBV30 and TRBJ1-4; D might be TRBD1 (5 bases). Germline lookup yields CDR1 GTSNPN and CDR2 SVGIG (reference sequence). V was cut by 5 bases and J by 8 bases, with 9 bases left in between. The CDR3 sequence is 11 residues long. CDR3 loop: CAWGRQEKLFF. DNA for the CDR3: TGTGCCTGGGGAAGACAGGAAAAACTGTTTTTT.

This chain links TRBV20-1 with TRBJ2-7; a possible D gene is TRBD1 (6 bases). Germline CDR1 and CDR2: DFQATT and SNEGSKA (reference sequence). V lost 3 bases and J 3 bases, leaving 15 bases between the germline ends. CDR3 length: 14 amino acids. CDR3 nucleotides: TGCAGTGCTAGTGTGACAGGAGAGATCTACGAGCAGTACTTC. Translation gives CSASVTGEIYEQYF.

The CDR3 nucleotides are TGTGCCAGCAGCGCCTCATGGGAGAGCTCTGGAAACACCATATATTTT. It specifies CASSASWESSGNTIYF. The rearrangement links TRBV9 to TRBJ1-3, with D unresolved. Looked up from germline, CDR1 is SGDLS and CDR2 is YYNGEE. The CDR3 is made up of 16 amino acids. Trimming left V 3 bases short and J 0 bases short, with 13 bases between.

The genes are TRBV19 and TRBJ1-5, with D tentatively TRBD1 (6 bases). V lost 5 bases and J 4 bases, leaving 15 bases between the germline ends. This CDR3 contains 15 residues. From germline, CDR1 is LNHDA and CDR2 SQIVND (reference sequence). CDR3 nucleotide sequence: TGTGCCAGTAGTGTTTTCCCACAGGGAAATCAGCCCCAGCATTTT. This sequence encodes CASSVFPQGNQPQHF. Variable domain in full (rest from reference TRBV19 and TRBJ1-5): DGGITQSPKYLFRKEGQNVTLSCEQNLNHDAMYWYRQDPGQGLRLIYYSQIVNDFQKGDIAEGYSVSREKKESFPLTVTSAQKNPTAFYLCASSVFPQGNQPQHFGDGTRLSIL.

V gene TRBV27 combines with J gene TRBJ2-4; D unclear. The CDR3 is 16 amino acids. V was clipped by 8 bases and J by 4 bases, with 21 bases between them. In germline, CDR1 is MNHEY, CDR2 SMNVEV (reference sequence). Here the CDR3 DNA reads TGTGCCAGCCGGGTAAGGGCAGCGTTGGGAAAAAACATTCAGTACTTC. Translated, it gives CASRVRAALGKNIQYF.

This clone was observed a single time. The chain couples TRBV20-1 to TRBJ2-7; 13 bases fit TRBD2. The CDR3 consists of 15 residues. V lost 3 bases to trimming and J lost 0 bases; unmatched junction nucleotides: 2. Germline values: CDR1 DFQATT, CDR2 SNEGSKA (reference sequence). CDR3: CSASGTSGASYEQYF. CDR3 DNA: TGCAGTGCTAGTGGGACTAGCGGGGCCTCCTACGAGCAGTACTTC.

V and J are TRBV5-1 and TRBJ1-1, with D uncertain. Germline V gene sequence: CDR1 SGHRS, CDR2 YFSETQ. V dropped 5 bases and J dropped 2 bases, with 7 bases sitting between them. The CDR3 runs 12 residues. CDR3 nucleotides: TGCGCCAGCAGAAGCCCCAACACTGAAGCTTTCTTT. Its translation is CASRSPNTEAFF.

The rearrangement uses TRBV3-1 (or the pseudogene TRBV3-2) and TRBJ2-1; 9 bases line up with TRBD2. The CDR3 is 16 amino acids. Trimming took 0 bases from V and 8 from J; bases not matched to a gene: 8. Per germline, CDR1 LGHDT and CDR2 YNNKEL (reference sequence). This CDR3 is CASSQEFAGGPDEQFF. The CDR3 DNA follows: TGTGCCAGCAGCCAAGAATTTGCGGGAGGGCCGGATGAGCAGTTCTTC.

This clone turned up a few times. Written as DNA, the CDR3 is TGTGCCAGTCACCGGGGGTCTAATTCACCCCTCCACTTT. It codes for CASHRGSNSPLHF. The V and J genes are TRBV2 and TRBJ1-6, with TRBD1 as a possible D gene (5 bases). The CDR3 has 13 residues. CDR1 SNHLY and CDR2 FYNNEI come from the germline V gene. With 9 bases removed from V and 6 bases from J, the gap between germline ends came to 12 bases.

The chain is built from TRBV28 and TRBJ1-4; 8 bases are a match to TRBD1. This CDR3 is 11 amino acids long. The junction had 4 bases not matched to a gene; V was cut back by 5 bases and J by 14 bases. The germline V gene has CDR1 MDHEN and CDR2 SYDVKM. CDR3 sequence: CASSVQGGLFF. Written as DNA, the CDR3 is TGTGCCAGCAGTGTACAGGGGGGCCTGTTTTTT.

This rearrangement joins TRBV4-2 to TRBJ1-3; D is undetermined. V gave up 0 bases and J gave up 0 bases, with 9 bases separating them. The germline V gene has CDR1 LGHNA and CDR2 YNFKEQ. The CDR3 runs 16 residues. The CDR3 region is CASSQEMGSSGNTIYF. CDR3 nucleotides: TGTGCCAGCAGCCAAGAAATGGGGTCCTCTGGAAACACCATATATTTT.

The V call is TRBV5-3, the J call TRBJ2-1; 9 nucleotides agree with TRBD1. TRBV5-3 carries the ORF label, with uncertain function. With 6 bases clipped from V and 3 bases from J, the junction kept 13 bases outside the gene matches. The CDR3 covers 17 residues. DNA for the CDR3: TGTGCCAGAATTCTCACACAGGGACAGGGAAACTACAATGAGCAGTTCTTC. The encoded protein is CARILTQGQGNYNEQFF.

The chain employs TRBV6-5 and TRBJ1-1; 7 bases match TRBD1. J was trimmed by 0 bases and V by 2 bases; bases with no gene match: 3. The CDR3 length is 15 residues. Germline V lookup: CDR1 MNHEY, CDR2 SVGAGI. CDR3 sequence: CASSYRGQLNTEAFF. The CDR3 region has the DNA TGTGCCAGCAGTTACCGGGGACAGTTGAACACTGAAGCTTTCTTT.

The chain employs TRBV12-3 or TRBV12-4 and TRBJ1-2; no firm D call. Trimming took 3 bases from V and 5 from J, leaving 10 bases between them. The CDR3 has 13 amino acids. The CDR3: CASSFEERYGYTF. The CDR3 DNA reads TGTGCCAGCAGTTTCGAGGAAAGGTATGGCTACACCTTC.

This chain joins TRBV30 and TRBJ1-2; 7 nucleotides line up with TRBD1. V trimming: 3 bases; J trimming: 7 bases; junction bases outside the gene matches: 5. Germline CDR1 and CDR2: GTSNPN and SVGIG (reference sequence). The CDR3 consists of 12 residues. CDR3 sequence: CAWRTTGSGYTF. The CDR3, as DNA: TGTGCCTGGAGGACGACAGGGTCTGGCTACACCTTC.

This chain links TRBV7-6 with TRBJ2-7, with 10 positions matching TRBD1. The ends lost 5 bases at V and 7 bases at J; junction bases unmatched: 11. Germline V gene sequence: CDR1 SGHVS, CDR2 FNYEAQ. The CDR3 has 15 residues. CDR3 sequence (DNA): TGTGCCAGCAGCCCCGGGGGGGACAGGGGAACTGAGCAGTACTTC. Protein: CASSPGGDRGTEQYF.

CDR3 DNA: TGTGCCAGCAGCGACGGACTGAATAGCAATCAGCCCCAGCATTTT. Protein: CASSDGLNSNQPQHF. V usage is TRBV9 and J usage is TRBJ1-5; no reliable D call. Trimming shortened V by 3 bases and J by 0 bases, and 10 bases separated the two germline ends. The CDR3 sequence is 15 residues long. Germline V lookup: CDR1 SGDLS, CDR2 YYNGEE.

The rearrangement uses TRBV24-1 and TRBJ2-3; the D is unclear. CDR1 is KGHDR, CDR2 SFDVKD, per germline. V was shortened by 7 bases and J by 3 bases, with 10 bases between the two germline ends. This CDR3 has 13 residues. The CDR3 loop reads CATSPPSTDTQYF. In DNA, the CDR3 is TGTGCCACCAGCCCCCCCAGTACAGATACGCAGTATTTT.

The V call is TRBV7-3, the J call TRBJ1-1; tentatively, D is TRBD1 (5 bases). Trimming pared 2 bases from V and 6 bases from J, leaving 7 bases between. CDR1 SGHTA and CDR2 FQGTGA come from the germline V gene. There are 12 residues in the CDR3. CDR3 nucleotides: TGTGCCAGCAGCTTAGGGGCAGCTGAAGCTTTCTTT. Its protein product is CASSLGAAEAFF. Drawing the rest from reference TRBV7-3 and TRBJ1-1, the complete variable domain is GAGVSQTPSNKVTEKGKYVELRCDPISGHTALYWYRQSLGQGPEFLIYFQGTGAADDSGLPNDRFFAVRPEGSVSTLKIQRTERGDSAVYLCASSLGAAEAFFGQGTRLTVV.